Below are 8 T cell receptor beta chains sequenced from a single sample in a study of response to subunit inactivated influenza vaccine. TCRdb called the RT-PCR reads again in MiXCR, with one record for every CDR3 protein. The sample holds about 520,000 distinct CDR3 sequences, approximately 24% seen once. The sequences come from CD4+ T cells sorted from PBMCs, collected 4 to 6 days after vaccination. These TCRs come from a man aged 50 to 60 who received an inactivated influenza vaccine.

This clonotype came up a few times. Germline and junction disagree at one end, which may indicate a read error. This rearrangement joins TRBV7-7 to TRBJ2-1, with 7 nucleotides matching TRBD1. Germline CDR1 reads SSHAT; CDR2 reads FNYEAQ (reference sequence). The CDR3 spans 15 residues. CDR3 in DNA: TGTGCTAGCAGCTTAGATGGACAGGACTACAATGAGCAGTTCTTC. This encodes CASSLDGQDYNEQFF.

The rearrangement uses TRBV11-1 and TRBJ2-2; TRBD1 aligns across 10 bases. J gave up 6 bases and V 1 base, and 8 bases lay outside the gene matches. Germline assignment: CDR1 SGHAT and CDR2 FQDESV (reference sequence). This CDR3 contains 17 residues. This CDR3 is CASSLGRGTGDAGELFF. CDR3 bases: TGTGCCAGCAGCTTAGGGAGGGGGACAGGGGACGCCGGGGAGCTGTTTTTT.

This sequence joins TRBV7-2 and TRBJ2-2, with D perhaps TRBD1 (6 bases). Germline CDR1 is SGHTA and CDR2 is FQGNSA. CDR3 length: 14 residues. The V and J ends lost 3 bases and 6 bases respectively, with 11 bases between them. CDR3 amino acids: CASSLDSRSGELFF. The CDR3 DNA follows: TGTGCCAGCAGCTTGGACAGTAGATCCGGGGAGCTGTTTTTT.

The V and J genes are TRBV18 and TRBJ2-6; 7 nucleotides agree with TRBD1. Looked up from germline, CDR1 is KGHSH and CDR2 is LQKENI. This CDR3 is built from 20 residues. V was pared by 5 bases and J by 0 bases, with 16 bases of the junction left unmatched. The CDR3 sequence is CASSSRMTGPWGSGANVLTF. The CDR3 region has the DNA TGTGCCAGCTCATCACGAATGACAGGGCCATGGGGCTCTGGGGCCAACGTCCTGACTTTC.

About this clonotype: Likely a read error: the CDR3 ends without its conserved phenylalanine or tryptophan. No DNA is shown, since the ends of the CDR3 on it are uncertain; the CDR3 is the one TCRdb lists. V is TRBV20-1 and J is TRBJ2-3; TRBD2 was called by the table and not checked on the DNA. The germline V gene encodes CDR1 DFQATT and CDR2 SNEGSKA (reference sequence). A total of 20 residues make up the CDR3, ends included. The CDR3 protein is CSATTSAVKSSSTGSRRMTS.

The CDR3, as DNA: TGTGCCAGCTCACCACCGAGCGGGAGGGGGGTGCAGTTCTTC. The encoded protein is CASSPPSGRGVQFF. The V and J genes are TRBV18 and TRBJ2-1; the match to TRBD2 covers 10 bases. CDR1 is KGHSH, CDR2 LQKENI, per germline. With 0 bases clipped from V and 12 bases from J, the junction kept 5 bases outside the gene matches. The CDR3 has 14 residues.

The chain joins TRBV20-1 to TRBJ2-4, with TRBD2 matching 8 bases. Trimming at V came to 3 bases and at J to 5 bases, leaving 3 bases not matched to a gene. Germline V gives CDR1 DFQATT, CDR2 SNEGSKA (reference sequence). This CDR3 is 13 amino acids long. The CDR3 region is CSASRGGQNIQYF. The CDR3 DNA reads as TGCAGTGCTAGCCGGGGGGGGCAAAACATTCAGTACTTC.

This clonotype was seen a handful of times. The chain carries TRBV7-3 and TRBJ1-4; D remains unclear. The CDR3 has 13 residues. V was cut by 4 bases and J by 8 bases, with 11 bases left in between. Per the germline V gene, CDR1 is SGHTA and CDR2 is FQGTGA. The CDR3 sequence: CASSSMAGEKLFF. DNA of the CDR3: TGTGCCAGCAGCTCAATGGCTGGGGAAAAACTGTTTTTT.